This T cell receptor (beta chain) was identified during a study of T-cell memory formation after mild COVID-19 (dated by TCRdb to the early 2020s). Looking at the study overall: Most TCR sequence clusters were specific to one of the two donors. Longitudinal TCRalpha and TCRbeta repertoire sequencing tracked T-cell clones expanding and contracting after mild COVID-19 in a couple of donors. The cohort was made up of two young adult volunteers, one female and one male, who were previously healthy. General conclusions and limits of the study: The study covered only two mild cases, and larger cohorts including severe cases with pre-infection samples were considered necessary. The detection of some responding clones in pre-infection memory suggests that pre-existing cross-reactive memory T cells joined the SARS-CoV-2 response. Contracting CD4+ clones appeared mostly in the CM and EM memory subsets, whereas CD8+ clones were enriched in EMRA. Clones that contracted from day 15 to 85 showed balanced CD4/CD8 phenotypes, whereas a second wave of clones that expanded from day 15 to 37 leaned towards CD4+. Whether the second-wave clones peaking on day 37 were SARS-CoV-2 specific was not confirmed.

PBMCs were isolated by Ficoll-Paque density gradient centrifugation. V is cut by 7 bases and J by 3 bases, and the space between the germline ends is 17 bases. Including the terminal cysteine and phenylalanine, the CDR3 comprises 15 residues. Only CDR3 DNA remains: 45 bases, in frame from the first base. CDR1 MNHEY and CDR2 SVGAGI were looked up in the germline V gene. Comments on this clonotype: No antigen is known for it. Within one base of it there is no much larger clone, and no base qualities were kept.

Sequenced on an Illumina NovaSeq 6000. cDNA libraries for TCRalpha and TCRbeta were prepared by 5'RACE using constant-segment primers, with sample barcodes and unique molecular identifiers added. Trizol reagent was used to extract RNA from every sample. Library amplification was performed in two PCR steps, and a second sample barcode and Illumina TruSeq adapters were introduced in the second step. Sequencing of libraries was performed on an Illumina NovaSeq with 2 x 150 bp paired-end reads. The study's processing was this. With migec v1.2.7, reads were demultiplexed and then collapsed into UMI-guided consensus sequences. Using mixcr v2.1.11, UMI consensuses were aligned to TRA and TRB V and J templates and then assembled into clonotypes. Clonotypes were classified as expanded or contracted when called significant by both edgeR and NoisET, with noise models trained on biological replicates. edgeR calls used a false discovery rate-adjusted p below 0.01 and a log2 fold-change threshold of 1. As an exploratory analysis of dynamics, max-normalized trajectories of the 1000 most abundant clonotypes were examined with PCA combined with hierarchical clustering. Separately sequenced CD4+ and CD8+ repertoires were used to assign a CD4 or CD8 phenotype to each responding clone. TCRdb applied fastp at Q25 and MiXCR to the public reads, then kept only in-frame beta chains. Every entry covers one CDR3 protein and lists the most common genes and DNA from its rows. These V and J calls originate from TCRdb's pipeline instead of the authors' own analysis. For this sample there are a few hundred thousand distinct CDR3 sequences; 16% appear just once. Of the sample, roughly a fifth falls within the top ten clones.

The chain joins TRBV6-5 to TRBJ2-3; the D gene is perhaps TRBD2, from 5 matching bases. The sample was PBMCs or a T cell subset sorted from them (not recorded which). This clonotype originated in a man younger than 35 who had mild COVID-19 (a few samples of this study predate the infection). The sample titles of this study are shuffled in the database, so cell type and time point are left out; the donor was told from shared clones. The CDR3 is CASTPRSRGTDTQYF. The base sequence is TGTGCCAGCACCCCTCGGTCCAGAGGGACAGATACGCAGTATTTT.